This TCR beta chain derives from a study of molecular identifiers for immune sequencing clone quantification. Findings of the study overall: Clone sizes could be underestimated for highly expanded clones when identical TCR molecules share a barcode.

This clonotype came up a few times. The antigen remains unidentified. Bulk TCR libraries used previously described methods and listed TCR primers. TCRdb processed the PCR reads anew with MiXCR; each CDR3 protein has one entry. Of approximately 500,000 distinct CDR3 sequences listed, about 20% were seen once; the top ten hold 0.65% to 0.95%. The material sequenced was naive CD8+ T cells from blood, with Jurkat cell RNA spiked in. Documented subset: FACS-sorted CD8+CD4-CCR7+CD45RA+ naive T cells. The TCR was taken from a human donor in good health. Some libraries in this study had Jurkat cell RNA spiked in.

The CDR3 region has the DNA TGTGCCAGCAGTCTGAGCAGGACATCCGAGCAGTACTTC. Translated: CASSLSRTSEQYF. V gene TRBV27 combines with J gene TRBJ2-7; a weak D match, TRBD1 (5 bases). This CDR3 contains 13 residues. V was shortened by 5 bases and J by 6 bases, with 14 bases between the two germline ends. Germline V gene sequence: CDR1 MNHEY, CDR2 SMNVEV (reference sequence).